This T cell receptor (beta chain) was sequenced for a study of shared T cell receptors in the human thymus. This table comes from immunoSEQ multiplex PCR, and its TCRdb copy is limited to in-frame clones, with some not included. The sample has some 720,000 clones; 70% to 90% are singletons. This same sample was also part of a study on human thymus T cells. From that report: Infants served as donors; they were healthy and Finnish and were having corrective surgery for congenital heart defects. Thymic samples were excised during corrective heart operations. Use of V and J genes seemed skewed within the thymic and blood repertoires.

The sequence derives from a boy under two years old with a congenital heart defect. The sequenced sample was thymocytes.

In DNA form, the CDR3 reads TGCGCCAGCAGCCTGCTAGCGGGAGGGCCGTCCTACGAGCAGTACTTC. Protein: CASSLLAGGPSYEQYF. This chain connects TRBV4-3 to TRBJ2-7; TRBD2 aligns across 12 bases. CDR3 length equals 16 residues. Germline loops: CDR1 LGHNA, CDR2 YSLEER. J lost 1 base, V lost 4 bases, and 5 bases had no gene match.